The clone carrying this T cell receptor (beta chain) was counted many times. Sequencing libraries for TCR beta were prepared with iRepertoire HTBI primers and Arm-PCR of CDR3 regions. One entry per CDR3 protein results from TCRdb running MiXCR on the multiplex PCR reads. The data hold some 330,000 distinct CDR3 sequences, with more than 20% observed a single time. The entry originates in a study of regulatory T cells in long-lasting Graves disease. Time point indicated: persistent/refractory GD, antithyroid drugs over 5 years with positive TRAb. Following extraction of RNA from PBMCs, that RNA was used to make the TCR library. The receptor's source is a woman aged 40 to 49 with Graves disease. The sequencing used peripheral blood mononuclear cells (PBMCs), collected when the disease was refractory, from a patient treated with antithyroid drugs.

CDR3 DNA sequence: TGTGCCAGCAGTTTATCCCCGAACAGAGCAAACGAGCAGTACTTC. Translated: CASSLSPNRANEQYF. V and J are TRBV27 and TRBJ2-7; D unresolved. V was clipped by 0 bases and J by 5 bases, with 14 bases between them. Germline-derived CDR1 and CDR2 are MNHEY and SMNVEV (reference sequence). The CDR3 spans 15 residues.